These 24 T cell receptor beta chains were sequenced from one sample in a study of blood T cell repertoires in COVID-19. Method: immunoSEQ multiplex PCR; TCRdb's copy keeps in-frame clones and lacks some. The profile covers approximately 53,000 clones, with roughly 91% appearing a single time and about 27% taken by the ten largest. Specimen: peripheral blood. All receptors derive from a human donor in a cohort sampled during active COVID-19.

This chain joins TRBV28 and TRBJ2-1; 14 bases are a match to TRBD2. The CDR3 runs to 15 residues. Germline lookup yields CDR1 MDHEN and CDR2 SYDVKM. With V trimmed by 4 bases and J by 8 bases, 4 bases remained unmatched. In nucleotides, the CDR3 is TGTGCCAGCAGTTCACCGGGACTAGCGGGGGATGAGCAGTTCTTC. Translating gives CASSSPGLAGDEQFF.

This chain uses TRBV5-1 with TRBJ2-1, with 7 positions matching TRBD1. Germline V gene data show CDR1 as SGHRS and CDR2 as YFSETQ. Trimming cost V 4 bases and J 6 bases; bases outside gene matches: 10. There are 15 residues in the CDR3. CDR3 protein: CASSPQGQVVNEQFF. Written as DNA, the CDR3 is TGCGCCAGCAGCCCCCAAGGACAGGTCGTCAATGAGCAGTTCTTC.

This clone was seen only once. CDR3 residues: CASVGGGRDGYTF. CDR3 DNA sequence: TGCGCCAGCGTAGGCGGGGGCCGGGATGGCTACACCTTC. This rearrangement joins TRBV23-1 to TRBJ1-2, with D perhaps TRBD1 (6 bases). TRBV23-1 is classed as an ORF, of uncertain function. This CDR3 is built from 13 residues. V was shortened by 8 bases and J by 6 bases, with 16 bases between the two germline ends.

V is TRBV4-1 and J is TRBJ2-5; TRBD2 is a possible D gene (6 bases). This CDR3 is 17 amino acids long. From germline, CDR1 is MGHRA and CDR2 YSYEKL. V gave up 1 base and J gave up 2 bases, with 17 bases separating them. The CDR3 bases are TGCGCCAGCAGCCAAGGTCTAGCGTCAGGGCAACAAGAGACCCAGTACTTC. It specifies CASSQGLASGQQETQYF.

The CDR3 DNA reads TGTGCCAGCAGCTCCTCCGGTACCAATAGCGGATACAATGAGCAGTTCTTC. Protein sequence: CASSSSGTNSGYNEQFF. V gene TRBV7-8 combines with J gene TRBJ2-1; D perhaps matches TRBD2 (6 bases). The germline V gene encodes CDR1 SGHVS and CDR2 FQNEAQ. Trimming left V 4 bases short and J 4 bases short, with 20 bases between. CDR3 length: 17 residues.

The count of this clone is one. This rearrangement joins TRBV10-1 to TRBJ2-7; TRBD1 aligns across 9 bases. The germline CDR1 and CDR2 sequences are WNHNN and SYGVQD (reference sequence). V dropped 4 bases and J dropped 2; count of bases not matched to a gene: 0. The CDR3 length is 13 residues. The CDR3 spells CASSGDRAYEQYF. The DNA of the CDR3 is TGCGCCAGCAGTGGGGACAGGGCCTACGAGCAGTACTTC.

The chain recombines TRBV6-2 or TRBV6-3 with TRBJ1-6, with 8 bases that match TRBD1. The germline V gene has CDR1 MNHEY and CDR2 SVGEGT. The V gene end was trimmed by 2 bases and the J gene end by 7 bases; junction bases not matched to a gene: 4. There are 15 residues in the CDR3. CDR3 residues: CASSYGDRTNSPLHF. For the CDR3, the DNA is TGTGCCAGCAGTTACGGGGACAGGACAAATTCACCCCTCCACTTT.

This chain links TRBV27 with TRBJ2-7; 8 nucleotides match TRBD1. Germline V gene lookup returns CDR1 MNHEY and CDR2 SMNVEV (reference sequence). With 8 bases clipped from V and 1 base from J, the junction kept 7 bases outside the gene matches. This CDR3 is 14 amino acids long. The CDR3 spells CASSLRQGSYEQYF. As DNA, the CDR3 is TGTGCCAGCTCACTGAGACAGGGGTCCTACGAGCAGTACTTC.

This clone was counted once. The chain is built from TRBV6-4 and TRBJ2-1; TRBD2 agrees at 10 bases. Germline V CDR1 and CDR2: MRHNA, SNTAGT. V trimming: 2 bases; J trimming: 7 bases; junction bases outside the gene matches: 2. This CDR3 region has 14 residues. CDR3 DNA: TGTGCCAGCAGTGACGAAGCGGGGGGGAATGAGCAGTTCTTC. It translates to CASSDEAGGNEQFF.

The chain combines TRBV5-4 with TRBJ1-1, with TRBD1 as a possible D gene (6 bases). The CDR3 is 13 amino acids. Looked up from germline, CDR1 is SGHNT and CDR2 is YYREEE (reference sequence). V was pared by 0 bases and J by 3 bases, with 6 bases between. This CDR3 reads CASSLDRDTEAFF. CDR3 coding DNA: TGTGCCAGCAGCTTGGACAGGGACACTGAAGCTTTCTTT.

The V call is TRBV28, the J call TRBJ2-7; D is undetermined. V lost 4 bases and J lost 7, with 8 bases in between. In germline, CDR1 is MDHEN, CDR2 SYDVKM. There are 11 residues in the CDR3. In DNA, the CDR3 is TGTGCCAGCAGTTCCTCCCGGGAGCAGTACTTC. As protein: CASSSSREQYF.

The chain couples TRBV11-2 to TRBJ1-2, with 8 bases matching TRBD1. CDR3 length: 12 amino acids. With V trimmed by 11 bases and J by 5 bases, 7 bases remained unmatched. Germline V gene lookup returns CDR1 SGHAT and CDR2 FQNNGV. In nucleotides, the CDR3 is TGTGCCTTGCCAGGGGGCCGGTATGGCTACACCTTC. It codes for CALPGGRYGYTF. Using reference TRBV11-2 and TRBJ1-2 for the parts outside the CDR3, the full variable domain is EAGVAQSPRYKIIEKRQSVAFWCNPISGHATLYWYQQILGQGPKLLIQFQNNGVVDDSQLPKDRFSAERLKGVDSTLKIQPAKLEDSAVYLCALPGGRYGYTFGSGTRLTVV.

The CDR3 here is CASTTGSELFF. CDR3 DNA: TGTGCCAGCACCACAGGGTCTGAGCTGTTTTTT. The V gene is TRBV27, the J gene TRBJ2-2; possibly TRBD1 for D (6 bases). The germline V and J ends were trimmed by 7 bases and 11 bases, with 11 bases remaining between them. Germline assignment: CDR1 MNHEY and CDR2 SMNVEV (reference sequence). The CDR3 sequence is 11 residues long.

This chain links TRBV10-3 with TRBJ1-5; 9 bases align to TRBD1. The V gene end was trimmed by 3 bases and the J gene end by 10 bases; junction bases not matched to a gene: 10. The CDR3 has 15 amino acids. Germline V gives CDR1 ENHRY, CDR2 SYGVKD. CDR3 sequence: CAISDWTGDRQPQHF. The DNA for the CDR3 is TGTGCCATCAGTGACTGGACAGGGGACCGTCAACCCCAGCATTTT.

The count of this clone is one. The CDR3 DNA is TGTGCCAGCAGGACCAGGGGAGGGAACTCACCCCTCCACTTT. Its protein product is CASRTRGGNSPLHF. The chain recombines TRBV6-5 with TRBJ1-6; weak D call: TRBD1 (6 bases). Germline V gene lookup returns CDR1 MNHEY and CDR2 SVGAGI. With 6 bases removed from V and 10 bases from J, the gap between germline ends came to 16 bases. The CDR3 spans 14 residues.

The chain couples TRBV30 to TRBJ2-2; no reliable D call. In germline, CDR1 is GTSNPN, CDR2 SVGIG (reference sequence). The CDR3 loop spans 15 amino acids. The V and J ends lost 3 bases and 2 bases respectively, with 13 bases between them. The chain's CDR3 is CAWSRVSVNTGELFF. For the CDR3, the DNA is TGTGCCTGGAGCCGTGTGTCAGTTAACACCGGGGAGCTGTTTTTT.

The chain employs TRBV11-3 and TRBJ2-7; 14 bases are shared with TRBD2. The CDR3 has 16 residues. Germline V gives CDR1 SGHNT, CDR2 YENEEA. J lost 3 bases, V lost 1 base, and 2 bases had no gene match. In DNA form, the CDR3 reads TGTGCCAGCAGCTTAGGACTAGCGGGAGGGGGCTACGAGCAGTACGTC. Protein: CASSLGLAGGGYEQYV.

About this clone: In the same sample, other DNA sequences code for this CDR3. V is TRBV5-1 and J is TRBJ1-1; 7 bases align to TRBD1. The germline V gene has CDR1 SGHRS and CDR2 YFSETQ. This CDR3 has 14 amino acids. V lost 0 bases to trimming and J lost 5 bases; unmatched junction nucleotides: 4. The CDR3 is CASSLGQGGTEAFF. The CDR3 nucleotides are TGCGCCAGCAGCTTGGGACAGGGTGGGACTGAAGCTTTCTTT.

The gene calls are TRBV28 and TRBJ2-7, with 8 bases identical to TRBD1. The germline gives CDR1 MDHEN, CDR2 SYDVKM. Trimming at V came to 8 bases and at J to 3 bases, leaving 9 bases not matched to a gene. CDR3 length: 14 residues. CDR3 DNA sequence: TGTGCCAGCCACCCGGGACAGGCATACTACGAGCAGTACTTC. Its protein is CASHPGQAYYEQYF.

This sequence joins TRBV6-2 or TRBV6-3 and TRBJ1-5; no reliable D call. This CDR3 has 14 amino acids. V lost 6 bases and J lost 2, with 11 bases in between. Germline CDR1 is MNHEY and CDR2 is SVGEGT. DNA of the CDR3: TGTGCCAGCAGCGGCACCGGGGGCAATCAGCCCCAGCATTTT. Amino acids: CASSGTGGNQPQHF.

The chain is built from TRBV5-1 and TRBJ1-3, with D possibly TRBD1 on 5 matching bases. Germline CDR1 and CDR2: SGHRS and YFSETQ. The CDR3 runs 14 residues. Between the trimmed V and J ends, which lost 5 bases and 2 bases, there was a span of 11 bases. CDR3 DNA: TGCGCCAGCAGTTCGCCAGGGACTGGAAACACCATATATTTT. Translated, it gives CASSSPGTGNTIYF. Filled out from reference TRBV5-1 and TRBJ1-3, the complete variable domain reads KAGVTQTPRYLIKTRGQQVTLSCSPISGHRSVSWYQQTPGQGLQFLFEYFSETQRNKGNFPGRFSGRQFSNSRSEMNVSTLELGDSALYLCASSSPGTGNTIYFGEGSWLTVV.

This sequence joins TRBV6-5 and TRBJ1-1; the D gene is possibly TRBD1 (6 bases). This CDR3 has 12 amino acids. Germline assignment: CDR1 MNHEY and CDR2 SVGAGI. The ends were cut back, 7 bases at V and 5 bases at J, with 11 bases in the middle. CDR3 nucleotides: TGTGCCAGCACCGCAAGGGGGACTGAAGCTTTCTTT. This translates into CASTARGTEAFF.

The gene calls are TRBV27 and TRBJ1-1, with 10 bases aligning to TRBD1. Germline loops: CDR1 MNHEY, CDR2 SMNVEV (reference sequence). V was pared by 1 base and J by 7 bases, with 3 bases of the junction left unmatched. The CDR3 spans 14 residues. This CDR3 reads CASSLWDRGGEAFF. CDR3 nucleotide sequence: TGTGCCAGCAGTTTATGGGACAGGGGCGGTGAAGCTTTCTTT.

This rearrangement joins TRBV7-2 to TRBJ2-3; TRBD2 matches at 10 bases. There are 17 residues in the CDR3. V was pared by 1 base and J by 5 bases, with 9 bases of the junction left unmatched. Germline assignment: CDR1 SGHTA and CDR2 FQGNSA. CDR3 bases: TGTGCCAGCAGCTTAGTCCCTAGCGGGGGCCCCGGAGATACGCAGTATTTT. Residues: CASSLVPSGGPGDTQYF. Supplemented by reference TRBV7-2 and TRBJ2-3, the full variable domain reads GAGVSQSPSNKVTEKGKDVELRCDPISGHTALYWYRQSLGQGLEFLIYFQGNSAPDKSGLPSDRFSAERTGGSVSTLTIQRTQQEDSAVYLCASSLVPSGGPGDTQYFGPGTRLTVL.